A single sample gave rise to the 17 T cell receptor beta chains below, sequenced in a study of blood T cell repertoires in COVID-19. The data were produced by immunoSEQ multiplex PCR, yet TCRdb's version contains in-frame clones alone and is incomplete. The sample records 90,000 or so clones, roughly 83% being singletons. Sequenced sample: peripheral blood. All receptors derive from a human donor in a cohort sampled during active COVID-19.

The chain is built from TRBV7-2 and TRBJ2-5; possibly TRBD2 for D (6 bases). Per the germline V gene, CDR1 is SGHTA and CDR2 is FQGNSA. The CDR3 is made up of 13 amino acids. The ends were cut back, 5 bases at V and 3 bases at J, with 10 bases in the middle. The CDR3 nucleotides are TGTGCCAGCAGCCTCCTAGCGAAAGAGACCCAGTACTTC. This sequence encodes CASSLLAKETQYF.

This chain connects TRBV6-5 to TRBJ1-5; 9 positions match TRBD1. Germline values: CDR1 MNHEY, CDR2 SVGAGI. The CDR3 consists of 14 residues. V lost 7 bases, J lost 7 bases, and 8 bases stayed unmatched. For the CDR3, the DNA is TGTGCCAGCACCGGGACAGGGACTATGCAGCCCCAGCATTTT. Protein sequence: CASTGTGTMQPQHF.

This rearrangement joins TRBV3-1 (or the pseudogene TRBV3-2) to TRBJ2-7, with TRBD2 identical over 8 bases. The CDR3 runs to 15 residues. From germline, CDR1 is LGHDT and CDR2 YNNKEL (reference sequence). The trim removed 0 bases at V and 5 bases at J, leaving 6 bases unmatched. The CDR3 spells CASSQDPAGVDEQYF. CDR3 nucleotide sequence: TGTGCCAGCAGCCAAGATCCAGCGGGAGTTGACGAGCAGTACTTC.

The chain links TRBV10-1 to TRBJ1-1; TRBD1 aligns across 12 bases. After removal of 5 bases from V and 12 bases from J, the junction contained 10 bases not matched to a gene. Germline lookup yields CDR1 WNHNN and CDR2 SYGVQD (reference sequence). The CDR3 totals 14 residues. The CDR3 DNA reads as TGCGCCAGCAGTTGGGACAGGGGGCCGGGGAAGACTTTCTTT. This translates into CASSWDRGPGKTFF.

J is TRBJ2-5 and V is TRBV4-1; 11 bases line up with TRBD2. This CDR3 comprises 15 residues. V gave up 1 base and J gave up 4 bases; unmatched junction bases: 2. CDR1 and CDR2 from the germline V gene are MGHRA and YSYEKL. The CDR3 nucleotides read TGCGCCAGCAGCCAAGCGACTAGCGGGGCAGAGACCCAGTACTTC. It encodes CASSQATSGAETQYF.

The chain combines TRBV27 with TRBJ1-5; 10 bases are shared with TRBD1. Trimming removed 5 bases from V and 6 bases from J; junction bases left unmatched: 4. Per germline, CDR1 MNHEY and CDR2 SMNVEV (reference sequence). The CDR3 extends over 14 amino acids. This chain's CDR3 is CASSDRGRGQPQHF. The CDR3 nucleotides read TGTGCCAGCAGTGACAGGGGGCGCGGTCAGCCCCAGCATTTT.

CDR3 bases: TGTGCCAGCAGCCTCCGCACAGATACGCAGTATTTT. It encodes CASSLRTDTQYF. The chain joins TRBV7-6 to TRBJ2-3; D ambiguous. Trimming took 5 bases from V and 1 from J, leaving 4 bases between them. The germline V gene has CDR1 SGHVS and CDR2 FNYEAQ. The CDR3 extends over 12 amino acids.

The V gene is TRBV10-3, the J gene TRBJ2-1, with 10 bases that match TRBD2. The CDR3 sequence is 15 residues long. Germline CDR1 ENHRY, CDR2 SYGVKD. The junction had 8 bases not matched to a gene; V was cut back by 6 bases and J by 6 bases. The CDR3 sequence is CAIRPSSGGRNEQFF. CDR3 coding DNA: TGTGCCATCAGACCATCTAGCGGGGGCCGCAATGAGCAGTTCTTC.

This sequence joins TRBV9 and TRBJ1-3, with 8 bases matching TRBD1. Trimming took 0 bases from V and 2 from J; bases not matched to a gene: 1. From germline, CDR1 is SGDLS and CDR2 YYNGEE. CDR3 size: 15 residues. The CDR3 DNA reads as TGTGCCAGCAGCGTAGAGGGACAGGCTGGAAACACCATATATTTT. Its translation is CASSVEGQAGNTIYF.

This clone turned up a few times. The rearrangement links TRBV3-1 (or the pseudogene TRBV3-2) to TRBJ2-6; 14 nucleotides match TRBD2. J was trimmed by 4 bases and V by 1 base; bases with no gene match: 3. CDR3 length equals 18 residues. CDR1 LGHDT and CDR2 YNNKEL come from the germline V gene (reference sequence). Here the CDR3 reads CASSQGTSGRWGANVLTF. The CDR3 DNA reads TGTGCCAGCAGCCAAGGGACTAGCGGGAGGTGGGGGGCCAACGTCCTGACTTTC.

The sample holds one count of this clone. The chain joins TRBV10-3 to TRBJ1-1; D is undetermined. V was cut by 3 bases and J by 1 base, with 9 bases left in between. The V gene's germline CDR1 is ENHRY and CDR2 SYGVKD. The CDR3 extends over 14 amino acids. In nucleotides, the CDR3 is TGTGCCATCAGTGACCAATCATCGAACACTGAAGCTTTCTTT. Its protein product is CAISDQSSNTEAFF.

The chain carries TRBV29-1 and TRBJ2-1; 9 bases line up with TRBD2. Germline V gene lookup returns CDR1 SQVTM and CDR2 ANQGSEA. This CDR3 contains 16 residues. With V trimmed by 4 bases and J by 4 bases, 11 bases remained unmatched. CDR3 protein: CSVVGTGTSQYNEQFF. The CDR3 DNA is TGCAGCGTTGTGGGGACCGGGACTAGCCAGTACAATGAGCAGTTCTTC.

The gene calls are TRBV24-1 and TRBJ2-1, with 9 bases fitting TRBD1. In germline, CDR1 is KGHDR, CDR2 SFDVKD. This CDR3 spans 14 amino acids. Trimming removed 5 bases from V and 7 bases from J; junction bases left unmatched: 5. CDR3 in DNA: TGTGCCACCAGTGCACAGGGGGCTCGTAATGAGCAGTTCTTC. Translation: CATSAQGARNEQFF.

The CDR3 sequence: CASSFGRGGETQYF. Here the CDR3 DNA reads TGCGCCAGCAGCTTTGGGCGGGGGGGCGAGACCCAGTACTTC. This chain uses TRBV5-1 with TRBJ2-5; 9 nucleotides align to TRBD2. Germline V gene data show CDR1 as SGHRS and CDR2 as YFSETQ. V shed 2 bases, J shed 5 bases, and the junction held 4 bases outside the gene matches. This CDR3 spans 14 amino acids.

CDR3 region: CASSTGTAHTDTQYF. The CDR3 nucleotides read TGTGCCAGTAGTACCGGGACAGCACACACAGATACGCAGTATTTT. The rearrangement uses TRBV19 and TRBJ2-3, with TRBD1 matching over 7 bases. V gave up 4 bases and J gave up 2 bases; unmatched junction bases: 6. There are 15 residues in the CDR3. In germline, CDR1 is LNHDA, CDR2 SQIVND (reference sequence).

The rearrangement links TRBV11-2 to TRBJ2-7; D unclear. This CDR3 contains 14 residues. Germline V CDR1 and CDR2: SGHAT, FQNNGV. Trimming took 0 bases from V and 3 from J, leaving 9 bases between them. As DNA, the CDR3 is TGTGCCAGCAGCTTAGATACTCGAGACTACGAGCAGTACTTC. Residues: CASSLDTRDYEQYF.

This clone was recorded once. The rearrangement uses TRBV2 and TRBJ2-5, with unresolved D. From germline, CDR1 is SNHLY and CDR2 FYNNEI. Between the trimmed V and J ends, which lost 4 bases and 5 bases, there was a span of 11 bases. The CDR3 is 13 residues long. CDR3 DNA sequence: TGTGCCAGCAGTGTATCAGCGCTGGAGACCCAGTACTTC. This gives the protein CASSVSALETQYF.